In this sample, the clone carrying this T cell receptor (beta chain) turned up a few times. Its cognate antigen is unknown. Other nucleotide sequences in the sample specify the same CDR3. Clones were read by immunoSEQ multiplex PCR, and TCRdb kept only the in-frame ones, dropping some. The sample lists about 2.3 million clones; just under 95% were seen once. The data derive from a study of shared clonotypes between healthy human individuals. Study-level information: The plates for each donor numbered three CD4 naive, three CD4 memory, two CD8 naive and one CD8 memory. Regarding the study as a whole: Generation probability values for non-shared clonotypes were lower than those for clonotypes shared by all four donors. It was expected that sequencing depth would affect clonotype sharing among donors.

CD4+ cells underwent separation, giving CD45RA+ naive and CD45RA-negative memory subsets. Sequenced material: naive CD4+ T cells from PBMCs. Regarding subset: CD45RA+ positively selected. The clonotype comes from a man younger than 35 in good health. Some clones in this sample may be carry-over from other donors' samples.

The CDR3 spells CASSLAGSSGNTIYF. In DNA form, the CDR3 reads TGCGCCAGCAGCTTGGCGGGGAGCTCTGGAAACACCATATATTTT. This sequence joins TRBV5-1 and TRBJ1-3, with D hard to call. CDR3 size: 15 residues. Trimming stripped 0 bases from V and 0 bases from J, with 7 bases between. Germline V gives CDR1 SGHRS, CDR2 YFSETQ.